The TCR beta chain under discussion was sequenced for a study of shared clonotypes between healthy human individuals. Across the study: Plates per donor: three CD4 naive, three CD4 memory, two CD8 naive, one CD8 memory.

Findings and caveats of the study: Sequencing of the sorted subsets was shown by rarefaction to be incomplete despite large depth. Clonotype sharing levels among donors were expected to vary with sequencing depth.

Authors' analysis steps: There were no quality scores in the junction-only immunoSEQ sequences, so filtering differed. TCRdb's copy holds only in-frame clones and misses some; the assay was immunoSEQ multiplex PCR. D and trimming were read from the DNA, whereas the V and J calls and clone size are those reported in that table. The table shows a few million clones, with roughly 90% occurring only once. Concerning this clone: Its antigen remains unidentified.

The receptor was derived from a man between 18 and 35 years old in good health. Some clones in this sample may be carry-over from other donors' samples. The sequenced sample was naive CD4+ T cells from PBMCs. The subset was: CD45RA+ positively selected.

CDR3 sequence reads: CASSRDISNQPQHF. Written as DNA, the CDR3 is TGTGCCAGCAGTAGAGACATTAGCAATCAGCCCCAGCATTTT. The genes are TRBV7-2 and TRBJ1-5; no clear D. Trimming took 6 bases from V and 0 from J, leaving 9 bases between them. Per germline, CDR1 SGHTA and CDR2 FQGNSA. The CDR3 runs to 14 residues.